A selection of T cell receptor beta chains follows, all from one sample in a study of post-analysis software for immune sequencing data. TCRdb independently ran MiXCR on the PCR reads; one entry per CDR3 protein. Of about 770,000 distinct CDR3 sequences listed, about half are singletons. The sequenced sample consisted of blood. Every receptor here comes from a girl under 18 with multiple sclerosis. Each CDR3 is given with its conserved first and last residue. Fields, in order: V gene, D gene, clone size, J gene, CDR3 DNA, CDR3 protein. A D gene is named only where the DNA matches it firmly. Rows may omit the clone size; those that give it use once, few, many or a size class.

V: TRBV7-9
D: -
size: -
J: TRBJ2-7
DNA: TGTGCCAACAGCCGACAGGACTACCCCTACGAGCAGTACTTC
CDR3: CANSRQDYPYEQYF

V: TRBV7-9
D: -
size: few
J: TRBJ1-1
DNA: TGTGCCAGCAGTAGGGGAGGGGGGCCTGGAGCTTTCTTT
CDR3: CASSRGGGPGAFF

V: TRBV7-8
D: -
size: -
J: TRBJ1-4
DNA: TGTGCCAGCAACCCCTCAAGGCAGCTGACTAATGAAAAACTGTTTTTT
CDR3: CASNPSRQLTNEKLFF

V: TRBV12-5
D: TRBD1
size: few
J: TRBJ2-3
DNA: TGTGCTAGTGCCCCACTCCCGGGGACAGGGTTAGATACGCAGTATTTT
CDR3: CASAPLPGTGLDTQYF

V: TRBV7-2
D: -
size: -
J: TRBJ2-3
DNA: TGTGCCAGCAACTTCACAGGCTTAAGCACAGATACGCAGTATTTT
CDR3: CASNFTGLSTDTQYF

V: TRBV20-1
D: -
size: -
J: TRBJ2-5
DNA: TGCAGTGCTAGAAAGGGGGTGAAGGAGACCCAGTACTTC
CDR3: CSARKGVKETQYF

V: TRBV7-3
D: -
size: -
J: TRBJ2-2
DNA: TGTGCCAGCAGCTTTGGGGGTGCGGAGCTGTTTTTT
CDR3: CASSFGGAELFF

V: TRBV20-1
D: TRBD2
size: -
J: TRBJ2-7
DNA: TGCAGTGCTAGATTTGGGCTAGCGGGCTACGAGCAGTACTTC
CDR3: CSARFGLAGYEQYF

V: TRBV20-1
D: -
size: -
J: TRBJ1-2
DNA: TGCAGCGGCTTGACAGATGGCTACACCTTC
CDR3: CSGLTDGYTF

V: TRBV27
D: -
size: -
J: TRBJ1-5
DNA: TGTGCCAGCAGTCCACAGGCTATTAGCAATCAGCCCCAGCATTTT
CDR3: CASSPQAISNQPQHF

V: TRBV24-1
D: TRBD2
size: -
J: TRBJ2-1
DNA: TGTGCCACCAGTGATTTCAGGCCTAGCGGGGATGAGCAGTTCTTC
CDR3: CATSDFRPSGDEQFF

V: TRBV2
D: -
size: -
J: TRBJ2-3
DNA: TGTGCCAGCACACCCCTGGCGGGAGATACGCAGTATTTT
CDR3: CASTPLAGDTQYF

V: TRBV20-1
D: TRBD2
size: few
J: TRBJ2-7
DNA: TGCAGTGCTCGGACTAGCGGGCGTCCTTCCTACGAGCAGTACTTC
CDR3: CSARTSGRPSYEQYF

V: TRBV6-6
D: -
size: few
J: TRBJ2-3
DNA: TGTGCCAGCAGTTACGAAGGAGATACGCAGTATTTT
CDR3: CASSYEGDTQYF

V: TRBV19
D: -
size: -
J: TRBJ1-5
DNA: TGTGCCAGTAGTATAATTGGAGGGTTGGAGTATCAGCCCCAGCATTTT
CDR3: CASSIIGGLEYQPQHF

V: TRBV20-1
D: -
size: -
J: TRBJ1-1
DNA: TGCAGTGCTAGCCCCTTAGCCCGACGGGGCAAGCAAGAGCCTTTCATGAACACTGAAGCTTTCTTT
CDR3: CSASPLARRGKQEPFMNTEAFF

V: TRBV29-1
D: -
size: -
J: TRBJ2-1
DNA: TGCAGCACCATGAACGGGACGAGGAATGAGCAGTTCTTC
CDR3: CSTMNGTRNEQFF

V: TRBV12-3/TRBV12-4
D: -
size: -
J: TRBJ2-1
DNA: TGTGCCAGCAGTTTTTCAGGGTCTTTCTACAATGAGCAGTTCTTC
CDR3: CASSFSGSFYNEQFF